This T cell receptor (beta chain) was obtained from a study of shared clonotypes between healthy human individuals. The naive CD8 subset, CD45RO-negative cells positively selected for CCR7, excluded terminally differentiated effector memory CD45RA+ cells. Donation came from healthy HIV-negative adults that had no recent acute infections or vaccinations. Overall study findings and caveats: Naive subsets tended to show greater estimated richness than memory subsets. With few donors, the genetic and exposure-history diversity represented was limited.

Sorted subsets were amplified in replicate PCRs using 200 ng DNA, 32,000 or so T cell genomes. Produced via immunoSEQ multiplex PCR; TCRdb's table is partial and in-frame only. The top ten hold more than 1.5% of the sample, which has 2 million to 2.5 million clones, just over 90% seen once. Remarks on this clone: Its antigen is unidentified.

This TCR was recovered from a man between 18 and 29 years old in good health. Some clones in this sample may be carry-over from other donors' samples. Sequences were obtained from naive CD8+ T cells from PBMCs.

The CDR3 is CASSHRGRPNTEAFF. CDR3 bases: TGTGCCAGCAGCCATCGCGGCCGCCCGAACACTGAAGCTTTCTTT. The chain employs TRBV14 and TRBJ1-1; D call uncertain. This CDR3 comprises 15 residues. V lost 3 bases and J 1 base, leaving 12 bases between the germline ends. Germline CDR1 reads SGHDN; CDR2 reads FVKESK.